This T cell receptor (beta chain) is drawn from a study of human T cells and chemical hapten exposure. V gave up 6 bases and J gave up 8 bases, with 10 bases separating them. The CDR3 is 11 residues long. Germline V gives CDR1 SQVTM, CDR2 ANQGSEA. Sample time point: patch test 3, about 24 weeks after DPC sensitization. The treatment here: therapeutic diphenylcyclopropenone sensitization with weekly scalp DPC. Per the original methods: More than 95,000 TCRs per sample was the median, with a range of roughly 23,224 to 750,000. Each CDR3 protein gets one entry after TCRdb re-called the RACE reads with MiXCR. TCRdb's processing, not the authors', yielded these V and J calls. The sample has about 71,000 distinct CDR3 sequences; around 10% are singletons. Comment on this clonotype: Its antigen is still unknown.

Findings and caveats of the study: TCRs at high frequency, those above 1 in 1000, did not change with DPC sensitization.

This chain uses TRBV29-1 with TRBJ1-4, with unresolved D. The sequencing used whole blood, collected in connection with sensitization to the hapten diphenylcyclopropenone (DPC). The clonotype was recovered from a woman between 50 and 59 years old with alopecia areata. Some clones in this sample may be carry-over from other donors' samples. In DNA form, the CDR3 reads TGCAGCGTCAACAGCGGCGAAAAACTGTTTTTT. Translating gives CSVNSGEKLFF.